This entry lists 27 T cell receptor beta chains sequenced from one sample in a study of shared clonotypes between healthy human individuals. It was CD45RO-negative cells, positively selected for CCR7, that made up naive CD8 cells, with terminally differentiated effector memory CD45RA+ cells excluded. The table came from immunoSEQ multiplex PCR; TCRdb's copy has only in-frame clones and leaves some out. Among about 580,000 clones listed, roughly 98% were seen once. Sequencing input: naive CD8+ T cells sorted from blood. The receptors were sampled from a man aged 25-45 years in good health.

The chain has TRBV28 and TRBJ2-7, with a tentative D call TRBD1 (5 bases). V was clipped by 6 bases and J by 3 bases, with 12 bases between them. Looked up from germline, CDR1 is MDHEN and CDR2 is SYDVKM. CDR3 length equals 13 residues. As DNA, the CDR3 is TGTGCCAGCAGAGCTGGACATGTCTACGAGCAGTACTTC. It translates to CASRAGHVYEQYF. Using reference TRBV28 and TRBJ2-7 for the parts outside the CDR3, the full variable domain is DVKVTQSSRYLVKRTGEKVFLECVQDMDHENMFWYRQDPGLGLRLIYFSYDVKMKEKGDIPEGYSVSREKKERFSLILESASTNQTSMYLCASRAGHVYEQYFGPGTRLTVT.

The V gene is TRBV2, the J gene TRBJ1-1; 8 nucleotides line up with TRBD1. Per the germline V gene, CDR1 is SNHLY and CDR2 is FYNNEI. Germline trimming cut 7 bases from V and 1 base from J; bases unmatched to any gene: 14. The CDR3 runs to 17 residues. CDR3 bases: TGTGCCAGCAAAACGTACAGGGGGAATAATGAGAACACTGAAGCTTTCTTT. Translated: CASKTYRGNNENTEAFF.

The chain uses TRBV27 and TRBJ2-4, with 11 bases fitting TRBD2. The CDR3 length is 14 residues. Germline values: CDR1 MNHEY, CDR2 SMNVEV (reference sequence). Trimming removed 6 bases from V and 3 bases from J; junction bases left unmatched: 1. CDR3 nucleotide sequence: TGTGCCAGCAGACTAGCGGGAGTCAAAAACATTCAGTACTTC. It is translated as CASRLAGVKNIQYF.

The table lists this clone with a count of one. The chain carries TRBV27 and TRBJ2-7, with 7 nucleotides matching TRBD2. Trimming removed 5 bases from V and 9 bases from J; junction bases left unmatched: 13. The germline gives CDR1 MNHEY, CDR2 SMNVEV (reference sequence). This CDR3 region has 14 residues. This chain's CDR3 is CASSPERGGGAQYF. In DNA, the CDR3 is TGTGCCAGCAGTCCCGAGCGGGGCGGCGGGGCGCAGTACTTC.

The genes are TRBV11-3 and TRBJ2-1, with 11 bases aligning to TRBD2. CDR3 size: 17 residues. The V segment lost 5 bases and the J segment 3 bases; nucleotides outside the gene matches: 9. Germline CDR1 reads SGHNT; CDR2 reads YENEEA. The CDR3 DNA reads as TGTGCCAGCAGCGACCCCGGGACTAGCGGAAACTACAATGAGCAGTTCTTC. Translated, it gives CASSDPGTSGNYNEQFF.

The chain employs TRBV27 and TRBJ2-3; no clear D. The V end lost 4 bases, the J end lost 7 bases, and 9 bases lay between the germline ends. Germline V gene data show CDR1 as MNHEY and CDR2 as SMNVEV (reference sequence). The CDR3 is made up of 12 amino acids. CDR3 nucleotides: TGTGCCAGCAGTTCTTATTTGAATACGCAGTATTTT. Amino acids: CASSSYLNTQYF.

The chain links TRBV27 to TRBJ1-5; tentative D call: TRBD1 (6 bases). Germline V gene sequence: CDR1 MNHEY, CDR2 SMNVEV (reference sequence). Trimming removed 6 bases from V and 3 bases from J, with 15 bases in between. This CDR3 comprises 15 residues. CDR3 region: CASSPYPGANQPQHF. In DNA form, the CDR3 reads TGTGCCAGCAGCCCCTATCCAGGGGCCAATCAGCCCCAGCATTTT.

The chain combines TRBV6-6 with TRBJ1-2; tentatively, D is TRBD1 (6 bases). CDR3 length equals 15 residues. Trimming shortened V by 10 bases and J by 7 bases, and 25 bases separated the two germline ends. Germline loops: CDR1 MNHNY, CDR2 SVGAGI (reference sequence). The CDR3 region is CATNFPTGKMAGYTF. The CDR3 coding sequence is TGTGCCACCAACTTTCCTACAGGGAAGATGGCTGGCTACACCTTC.

In nucleotides, the CDR3 is TGTGCCAGCATCTTGGGGGGTACCAATCAGCCCCAGCATTTT. Translated, it gives CASILGGTNQPQHF. The chain combines TRBV28 with TRBJ1-5; TRBD1 is a possible D gene (5 bases). CDR1 is MDHEN, CDR2 SYDVKM, per germline. V was pared by 7 bases and J by 3 bases, with 13 bases between. This CDR3 region has 14 residues.

The chain combines TRBV5-4 with TRBJ2-5, with TRBD2 as a possible D gene (6 bases). CDR1 SGHNT and CDR2 YYREEE come from the germline V gene (reference sequence). The CDR3 extends over 13 amino acids. With 4 bases removed from V and 5 bases from J, the gap between germline ends came to 12 bases. This chain's CDR3 is CASSPWEEETQYF. CDR3 sequence (DNA): TGTGCCAGCAGCCCCTGGGAGGAGGAGACCCAGTACTTC.

The chain combines TRBV7-9 with TRBJ1-5; unclear D gene. V was shortened by 2 bases and J by 6 bases, with 8 bases between the two germline ends. This CDR3 is built from 13 residues. The germline CDR1 and CDR2 sequences are SEHNR and FQNEAQ (reference sequence). CDR3 coding DNA: TGTGCCAGCAGCTTAAGAGCCAGTCAGCCCCAGCATTTT. Encoded protein: CASSLRASQPQHF.

The chain links TRBV6-5 to TRBJ2-7; D is perhaps TRBD2 (6 bases). Looked up from germline, CDR1 is MNHEY and CDR2 is SVGAGI. V was clipped by 0 bases and J by 0 bases, with 9 bases between them. The CDR3 length is 15 residues. CDR3 sequence reads: CASSYSIGSSYEQYF. The CDR3 region has the DNA TGTGCCAGCAGTTACTCGATCGGGAGCTCCTACGAGCAGTACTTC.

V is TRBV5-4 and J is TRBJ1-5; D is undetermined. The CDR3 spans 14 residues. Germline V gene lookup returns CDR1 SGHNT and CDR2 YYREEE (reference sequence). V lost 1 base and J lost 1, with 6 bases in between. The CDR3 DNA reads TGTGCCAGCAGCTTGCTGGGCAGCAATCAGCCCCAGCATTTT. Residues: CASSLLGSNQPQHF. Supplemented by reference TRBV5-4 and TRBJ1-5, the full variable domain reads ETGVTQSPTHLIKTRGQQVTLRCSSQSGHNTVSWYQQALGQGPQFIFQYYREEENGRGNFPPRFSGLQFPNYSSELNVNALELDDSALYLCASSLLGSNQPQHFGDGTRLSIL.

V and J are TRBV13 and TRBJ2-2; possibly TRBD1 or TRBD2 for D (5 bases each). V was cut by 5 bases and J by 10 bases, with 17 bases left in between. The CDR3 sequence is 14 residues long. Germline CDR1 and CDR2: PRHDT and FYEKMQ (reference sequence). The chain's CDR3 is CASSLWDGKEELFF. DNA for the CDR3: TGTGCCAGCAGCCTCTGGGACGGCAAGGAGGAGCTGTTTTTT.

The rearrangement links TRBV5-1 to TRBJ2-1; D is unclear. CDR3 length: 13 residues. The germline V gene encodes CDR1 SGHRS and CDR2 YFSETQ. Trimming took off 5 bases at V and 0 bases at J, with 6 bases between the two ends. The CDR3: CASSTDSYNEQFF. The CDR3, as DNA: TGCGCCAGCAGTACGGACTCCTACAATGAGCAGTTCTTC.

The chain uses TRBV11-2 and TRBJ2-7; TRBD2 matches at 7 bases. Germline CDR1 and CDR2: SGHAT and FQNNGV. This CDR3 has 16 amino acids. Germline trimming cut 5 bases from V and 2 bases from J; bases unmatched to any gene: 12. The CDR3 bases are TGTGCCAGCAGCCTCCAGATGCGGGAGATACCCTACGAGCAGTACTTC. Residues: CASSLQMREIPYEQYF.

V is TRBV19 and J is TRBJ1-3; D might be TRBD1 (6 bases). The CDR3 is 15 amino acids. V was cut by 1 base and J by 7 bases, with 14 bases left in between. Germline CDR1 is LNHDA and CDR2 is SQIVND (reference sequence). The chain's CDR3 is CASSIAAGGLNTIYF. As DNA, the CDR3 is TGTGCCAGTAGTATAGCGGCCGGGGGCTTGAACACCATATATTTT.

V is TRBV29-1 and J is TRBJ1-2, with D tentatively TRBD1 (5 bases). V shed 6 bases and J shed 4 bases, with 18 bases lying between them. Germline V gene sequence: CDR1 SQVTM, CDR2 ANQGSEA. The CDR3 totals 14 residues. CDR3 loop: CSVPNPTGGYGYTF. DNA for the CDR3: TGCAGCGTCCCAAATCCAACAGGAGGCTATGGCTACACCTTC.

About this clone: At one of its ends the junction is not consistent with the germline gene, which may arise from a read error. The chain carries TRBV7-7 and TRBJ2-1; D not certain. The CDR3 contains 17 residues. CDR1 SSHAT and CDR2 FNYEAQ come from the germline V gene (reference sequence). Here the CDR3 reads CASSLKVAPSSYNEQFF. CDR3 sequence (DNA): TGTGCTAGCAGCTTAAAGGTGGCCCCCAGCTCCTACAATGAGCAGTTCTTC.

The gene calls are TRBV14 and TRBJ2-5; TRBD2 is a possible D gene (6 bases). The CDR3 length is 13 residues. Per the germline V gene, CDR1 is SGHDN and CDR2 is FVKESK. V gave up 4 bases and J gave up 5 bases, with 11 bases separating them. CDR3 DNA sequence: TGTGCCAGCAGCCTCCGACTAGGCGAGACCCAGTACTTC. Its protein product is CASSLRLGETQYF.

The chain has TRBV14 and TRBJ2-1, with TRBD1 identical over 7 bases. Trimming removed 4 bases from V and 7 bases from J; junction bases left unmatched: 10. Germline CDR1 and CDR2: SGHDN and FVKESK. The CDR3 length is 15 residues. Here the CDR3 reads CASSRTQTGYNEQFF. DNA for the CDR3: TGTGCCAGCAGCCGAACCCAGACAGGGTATAATGAGCAGTTCTTC.

The chain is built from TRBV4-1 and TRBJ2-7; D uncertain. Germline V CDR1 and CDR2: MGHRA, YSYEKL. Trimming removed 1 base from V and 1 base from J, with 8 bases in between. The CDR3 sequence is 14 residues long. This CDR3 is CASSQGASSYEQYF. The CDR3 DNA reads TGCGCCAGCAGCCAAGGCGCCAGTTCCTACGAGCAGTACTTC.

The V and J genes are TRBV25-1 and TRBJ2-7; TRBD2 agrees at 12 bases. The ends lost 3 bases at V and 3 bases at J; junction bases unmatched: 6. Germline V gene data show CDR1 as MGHDK and CDR2 as SYGVNS. The CDR3 is 16 residues long. The CDR3 spells CASSDQGLAGLYEQYF. DNA of the CDR3: TGTGCCAGCAGTGACCAAGGACTAGCGGGACTCTACGAGCAGTACTTC.

The chain links TRBV6-1 to TRBJ1-2; D call uncertain. This CDR3 is built from 14 residues. V lost 1 base, J lost 6 bases, and 12 bases lay in between. The germline V gene has CDR1 MNHNS and CDR2 SASEGT. CDR3 sequence reads: CASSEVWSSNGYTF. The CDR3 region has the DNA TGTGCCAGCAGTGAAGTTTGGTCTTCAAATGGCTACACCTTC.

This chain links TRBV7-3 with TRBJ2-1; perhaps TRBD1 as D (5 bases). In germline, CDR1 is SGHTA, CDR2 FQGTGA. The CDR3 is 17 residues long. The ends were cut back, 1 base at V and 7 bases at J, with 20 bases in the middle. The CDR3 is CASSLSGAPLGENEQFF. The CDR3 bases are TGTGCCAGCAGCTTAAGTGGGGCCCCCCTCGGTGAGAATGAGCAGTTCTTC.

This CDR3 reads CASSQVWSASYEQYF. CDR3 DNA: TGCGCCAGCAGCCAAGTGTGGAGTGCGTCCTACGAGCAGTACTTC. The chain couples TRBV4-3 to TRBJ2-7, with D uncertain. Germline CDR1 and CDR2: LGHNA and YSLEER. V lost 1 base and J lost 1, with 11 bases in between. The CDR3 totals 15 residues.

V and J are TRBV7-9 and TRBJ2-1; unclear D gene. The CDR3 totals 13 residues. V was pared by 4 bases and J by 3 bases, with 7 bases between. Germline V lookup: CDR1 SEHNR, CDR2 FQNEAQ (reference sequence). The CDR3 coding sequence is TGTGCCAGCAGCTCGTCTAACTACAATGAGCAGTTCTTC. Its protein product is CASSSSNYNEQFF.